This T cell receptor beta chain was found in a study of T cell responses to AZD1222 COVID-19 vaccine. General study points: No repertoire was sampled before or during the peak T cell response, only after it.

Deletions cut 5 bases from V and 4 bases from J, with 18 bases between. The CDR3 is 15 residues long. Germline V CDR1 and CDR2: SGHNT, YYREEE (reference sequence). Details on this clone: As yet, its antigen is unknown.

Here immunoSEQ multiplex PCR was the method, and the copy in TCRdb shows in-frame clones only, minus some. The table lists some 110,000 clones, more than 85% of them singletons, with approximately 6.5% in the top ten. The input for sequencing was peripheral blood, taken 28 days after the second AZD1222 dose. The V call is TRBV5-4, the J call TRBJ1-2, with unresolved D. This clonotype originated in an adult who received the AZD1222 COVID-19 vaccine. The DNA for the CDR3 is TGTGCCAGCAGGCCCGACACCGTTAGCGCCTATGGCTACACCTTC. Translation gives CASRPDTVSAYGYTF.